Following are 32 T cell receptor beta chains from one sample sequenced in a study of T cell responses to AZD1222 COVID-19 vaccine. TCRdb's copy holds only in-frame clones and misses some; the assay was immunoSEQ multiplex PCR. The table has 25,000 to 35,000 clones, around 78% seen once. Sequences were derived from peripheral blood, sampled on day 0 of AZD1222 vaccination. Receptor source: an adult in good health.

The V gene is TRBV11-2, the J gene TRBJ2-1, with D tentatively TRBD2 (5 bases). Germline-derived CDR1 and CDR2 are SGHAT and FQNNGV. V dropped 6 bases and J dropped 0 bases, with 6 bases sitting between them. The length of the CDR3 is 13 residues. The chain's CDR3 is CASRADSYNEQFF. The CDR3 DNA reads TGTGCCAGCAGAGCGGACTCCTACAATGAGCAGTTCTTC.

This rearrangement joins TRBV18 to TRBJ2-7; 10 bases are shared with TRBD1. The J segment lost 3 bases and the V segment lost 6 bases, leaving 5 bases of the junction unmatched. The CDR3 totals 14 residues. Germline loops: CDR1 KGHSH, CDR2 LQKENI. In nucleotides, the CDR3 is TGTGCCAGCTCGCCGGGACAGGGGCACTACGAGCAGTACTTC. Protein sequence: CASSPGQGHYEQYF.

The chain links TRBV6-1 to TRBJ1-5, with D uncertain. The CDR3 totals 15 residues. The V end lost 3 bases, the J end lost 5 bases, and 14 bases lay between the germline ends. CDR1 MNHNS and CDR2 SASEGT come from the germline V gene. CDR3 sequence (DNA): TGTGCCAGCAGTGACCCCACCGTTGGGGATCAGCCCCAGCATTTT. Its protein product is CASSDPTVGDQPQHF.

A few counts support this clone. The chain couples TRBV5-4 to TRBJ2-1; D gene unclear. The CDR3 covers 14 residues. V was shortened by 2 bases and J by 6 bases, with 12 bases between the two germline ends. The germline gives CDR1 SGHNT, CDR2 YYREEE (reference sequence). DNA for the CDR3: TGTGCCAGCAGCTTCCGTCGGGCTGGCAATGAGCAGTTCTTC. Translating gives CASSFRRAGNEQFF. Variable domain in full (rest from reference TRBV5-4 and TRBJ2-1): ETGVTQSPTHLIKTRGQQVTLRCSSQSGHNTVSWYQQALGQGPQFIFQYYREEENGRGNFPPRFSGLQFPNYSSELNVNALELDDSALYLCASSFRRAGNEQFFGPGTRLTVL.

This clone is deemed medium-sized. The chain links TRBV12-3 or TRBV12-4 to TRBJ1-2; TRBD1 aligns across 7 bases. V was clipped by 5 bases and J by 4 bases; unmatched bases: 4. This CDR3 region has 13 residues. CDR3 loop: CASSTGVVYGYTF. The DNA of the CDR3 is TGTGCCAGCAGTACAGGGGTTGTCTATGGCTACACCTTC.

CDR3 nucleotide sequence: TGTGCCAGCAGCTTCGACAGGGGAGGCTATGGCTACACCTTC. Amino acids: CASSFDRGGYGYTF. The rearrangement uses TRBV7-2 and TRBJ1-2, with 8 bases identical to TRBD1. Germline V gene sequence: CDR1 SGHTA, CDR2 FQGNSA. V lost 3 bases to trimming and J lost 4 bases; unmatched junction nucleotides: 4. There are 14 residues in the CDR3. Full variable domain (missing parts from reference TRBV7-2 and TRBJ1-2): GAGVSQSPSNKVTEKGKDVELRCDPISGHTALYWYRQSLGQGLEFLIYFQGNSAPDKSGLPSDRFSAERTGGSVSTLTIQRTQQEDSAVYLCASSFDRGGYGYTFGSGTRLTVV.

This clone came up once. This rearrangement joins TRBV11-2 to TRBJ2-7; a possible D gene is TRBD2 (5 bases). Trimming removed 1 base from V and 1 base from J, with 14 bases in between. The V gene's germline CDR1 is SGHAT and CDR2 FQNNGV. The CDR3 consists of 16 residues. The DNA of the CDR3 is TGTGCCAGCAGCTTAGTAAAGGGCGGCGGGTCCTACGAGCAGTACTTC. Protein: CASSLVKGGGSYEQYF.

This rearrangement joins TRBV5-1 to TRBJ2-1; D is unresolved. The CDR3 consists of 15 residues. Germline V lookup: CDR1 SGHRS, CDR2 YFSETQ. V lost 2 bases and J lost 4, with 13 bases in between. CDR3 sequence (DNA): TGCGCCAGCAGCTTTACACTGAATCGATACAATGAGCAGTTCTTC. Its translation is CASSFTLNRYNEQFF.

This clone came up a few times. The J gene is TRBJ1-1, the V gene TRBV9; TRBD1 aligns across 9 bases. CDR1 and CDR2 from the germline V gene are SGDLS and YYNGEE. The length of the CDR3 is 15 residues. The J segment lost 0 bases and the V segment lost 3 bases, leaving 3 bases of the junction unmatched. CDR3 DNA sequence: TGTGCCAGCAGCGCCGGGACAGGGATGAACACTGAAGCTTTCTTT. Protein: CASSAGTGMNTEAFF.

This clone was seen only once. The gene calls are TRBV7-2 and TRBJ1-1; 7 nucleotides match TRBD1. The CDR3 sequence is 13 residues long. The J segment lost 6 bases and the V segment lost 6 bases, leaving 7 bases of the junction unmatched. Germline CDR1 and CDR2: SGHTA and FQGNSA. CDR3 protein: CASRRQGGAEAFF. The CDR3 DNA sequence: TGTGCCAGCAGACGACAGGGCGGGGCTGAAGCTTTCTTT.

A single count supports this clone. This rearrangement joins TRBV6-5 to TRBJ1-1; tentative D call: TRBD1 (5 bases). V lost 2 bases to trimming and J lost 4 bases, with 11 bases between them. CDR1 and CDR2 from the germline V gene are MNHEY and SVGAGI. The CDR3 runs 14 residues. This CDR3 reads CASSYGTPVTEAFF. CDR3 DNA: TGTGCCAGCAGTTACGGGACCCCCGTCACTGAAGCTTTCTTT.

For this clone: One end of the junction fails to match germline, which may point to a read error. The chain employs TRBV12-3 or TRBV12-4 and TRBJ1-1; 7 positions agree with TRBD1. The CDR3 extends over 13 amino acids. In DNA, the CDR3 is TGTACCAGCGGAGTAGACAGGGCGGCTGAAGCTTTCTTT. Encoded protein: CTSGVDRAAEAFF.

This clone was picked up one time. The chain is built from TRBV10-3 and TRBJ1-2; D is unresolved. The CDR3 sequence is 15 residues long. Germline V lookup: CDR1 ENHRY, CDR2 SYGVKD. Trimming cost V 3 bases and J 4 bases, with 15 bases left between them. The DNA for the CDR3 is TGTGCCATCAGTGATAGTCGCCACCCTAGCTATGGCTACACCTTC. This codes for CAISDSRHPSYGYTF.

This clone was seen a handful of times. J is TRBJ1-2 and V is TRBV7-4; D not resolved. The germline V gene encodes CDR1 SGHVT and CDR2 SQSDAQ. V lost 3 bases, J lost 4 bases, and 12 bases lay in between. CDR3 length equals 14 residues. CDR3 sequence: CASSFRGPFYGYTF. CDR3 DNA: TGTGCCAGCAGCTTCCGGGGTCCCTTCTATGGCTACACCTTC. The entire variable domain, with the rest obtained from reference TRBV7-4 and TRBJ1-2, is as follows: GAGVSQSPRYKVAKRGRDVALRCDSISGHVTLYWYRQTLGQGSEVLTYSQSDAQRDKSGRPSGRFSAERPERSVSTLKIQRTEQGDSAVYLCASSFRGPFYGYTFGSGTRLTVV.

This rearrangement joins TRBV7-2 to TRBJ2-6, with a weak D call TRBD2 (6 bases). The V end was cut by 3 bases, the J end by 0 bases, with 9 bases between. CDR1 SGHTA and CDR2 FQGNSA come from the germline V gene. There are 16 residues in the CDR3. The CDR3 here is CASSLAGRSGANVLTF. CDR3 nucleotides: TGTGCCAGCAGCTTGGCGGGACGCTCTGGGGCCAACGTCCTGACTTTC. Combining the CDR3 with reference TRBV7-2 and TRBJ2-6 gives the whole variable domain GAGVSQSPSNKVTEKGKDVELRCDPISGHTALYWYRQSLGQGLEFLIYFQGNSAPDKSGLPSDRFSAERTGGSVSTLTIQRTQQEDSAVYLCASSLAGRSGANVLTFGAGSRLTVL.

The J gene is TRBJ1-5, the V gene TRBV6-6; 9 nucleotides align to TRBD1. The germline CDR1 and CDR2 sequences are MNHNY and SVGAGI (reference sequence). The CDR3 runs to 14 residues. The ends lost 6 bases at V and 4 bases at J; junction bases unmatched: 4. In DNA form, the CDR3 reads TGTGCCAGCAGGACAGACAGGGGGAATCAGCCCCAGCATTTT. It is translated as CASRTDRGNQPQHF.

The chain is built from TRBV6-2 or TRBV6-3 and TRBJ2-7; D unresolved. This CDR3 is built from 12 residues. Looked up from germline, CDR1 is MNHEY and CDR2 is SVGEGT. V lost 4 bases and J 3 bases, leaving 7 bases between the germline ends. CDR3 in DNA: TGTGCCAGCAGTTCCCCCGGCTACGAGCAGTACGTC. Amino acid sequence: CASSSPGYEQYV.

This clone occurred a few times. The chain recombines TRBV7-3 with TRBJ2-2, with D possibly matching TRBD1 (5 bases). The length of the CDR3 is 15 residues. The V end was cut by 5 bases, the J end by 7 bases, with 17 bases between. Germline CDR1 SGHTA, CDR2 FQGTGA. CDR3 in amino acids: CASSPDIRDGGELFF. CDR3 bases: TGTGCCAGCAGCCCCGATATCAGGGATGGCGGGGAGCTGTTTTTT.

This clone was seen only once. The chain recombines TRBV5-1 with TRBJ2-1; D remains unclear. There are 12 residues in the CDR3. Trimming removed 0 bases from V and 7 bases from J, with 5 bases in between. Germline CDR1 is SGHRS and CDR2 is YFSETQ. The CDR3 loop reads CASSLALNEQFF. The CDR3 DNA is TGCGCCAGCAGCTTGGCGCTTAATGAGCAGTTCTTC.

This chain connects TRBV5-1 to TRBJ2-4; TRBD2 matches at 8 bases. V lost 2 bases, J lost 8 bases, and 9 bases stayed unmatched. The CDR3 sequence is 15 residues long. Germline values: CDR1 SGHRS, CDR2 YFSETQ. CDR3 protein: CASSFSGVPADIQYF. The CDR3 bases are TGCGCCAGCAGCTTTAGCGGGGTGCCGGCCGACATTCAGTACTTC. Complete variable domain (other parts from reference TRBV5-1 and TRBJ2-4): KAGVTQTPRYLIKTRGQQVTLSCSPISGHRSVSWYQQTPGQGLQFLFEYFSETQRNKGNFPGRFSGRQFSNSRSEMNVSTLELGDSALYLCASSFSGVPADIQYFGAGTRLSVL.

The J gene is TRBJ2-2, the V gene TRBV5-4; TRBD1 matches 8 bases. This CDR3 spans 16 amino acids. J gave up 0 bases and V 4 bases, and 5 bases lay outside the gene matches. Per germline, CDR1 SGHNT and CDR2 YYREEE (reference sequence). For the CDR3, the DNA is TGTGCCAGCAGCCCGGGGGACAGGACGAACACCGGGGAGCTGTTTTTT. This translates into CASSPGDRTNTGELFF. Supplemented by reference TRBV5-4 and TRBJ2-2, the full variable domain reads ETGVTQSPTHLIKTRGQQVTLRCSSQSGHNTVSWYQQALGQGPQFIFQYYREEENGRGNFPPRFSGLQFPNYSSELNVNALELDDSALYLCASSPGDRTNTGELFFGEGSRLTVL.

V usage is TRBV2 and J usage is TRBJ2-3; D remains ambiguous. Deletions cut 6 bases from V and 0 bases from J, with 10 bases between. The germline gives CDR1 SNHLY, CDR2 FYNNEI. The CDR3 has 14 residues. Here the CDR3 reads CASRPGFSTDTQYF. In nucleotides, the CDR3 is TGTGCCAGCAGGCCGGGCTTTAGCACAGATACGCAGTATTTT. Together with reference TRBV2 and TRBJ2-3, the CDR3 gives the full variable domain: EPEVTQTPSHQVTQMGQEVILRCVPISNHLYFYWYRQILGQKVEFLVSFYNNEISEKSEIFDDQFSVERPDGSNFTLKIRSTKLEDSAMYFCASRPGFSTDTQYFGPGTRLTVL.

This clone was observed a single time. This chain joins TRBV24-1 and TRBJ2-6; 8 bases map to TRBD1. Per germline, CDR1 KGHDR and CDR2 SFDVKD. Trimming at V came to 7 bases and at J to 3 bases, leaving 1 base not matched to a gene. CDR3 size: 14 residues. The DNA for the CDR3 is TGTGCCACCAGCGGACAGGGTGGGGCCAACGTCCTGACTTTC. It is translated as CATSGQGGANVLTF.

The gene calls are TRBV30 and TRBJ1-5; the D gene is possibly TRBD1 (5 bases). The CDR3 is 13 residues long. Trimming cost V 6 bases and J 5 bases, with 14 bases left between them. In germline, CDR1 is GTSNPN, CDR2 SVGIG (reference sequence). The CDR3 sequence: CACGRGGDQPQHF. The CDR3 DNA reads TGTGCCTGTGGGAGAGGAGGGGATCAGCCCCAGCATTTT.

In this sample, this clone turned up once. The rearrangement uses TRBV7-8 and TRBJ2-7; possibly TRBD2 for D (5 bases). Looked up from germline, CDR1 is SGHVS and CDR2 is FQNEAQ. The ends were cut back, 6 bases at V and 3 bases at J, with 12 bases in the middle. This CDR3 has 13 residues. The CDR3 DNA reads as TGTGCCAGCAGACTCACGGGAAGCTACGAGCAGTACTTC. Protein sequence: CASRLTGSYEQYF.

The sample holds one count of this clone. This chain joins TRBV18 and TRBJ2-1, with 7 bases aligning to TRBD1. V lost 1 base and J lost 6; bases outside the gene matches: 6. Germline CDR1 reads KGHSH; CDR2 reads LQKENI. This CDR3 is built from 15 residues. The CDR3 nucleotides read TGTGCCAGCTCACCACAGGCACAGGGGATCAATGAGCAGTTCTTC. It encodes CASSPQAQGINEQFF.

CDR3 residues: CASRLAYNEQYV. CDR3 bases: TGTGCAAGTCGCTTAGCCTACAACGAGCAGTACGTC. V usage is TRBV12-2 and J usage is TRBJ2-7. TRBV12-2 is a pseudogene segment. The CDR3 runs 12 residues.

This clone has a handful of counts. DNA for the CDR3: TGCGCCAGCAGCTCGGGGGCCCTTCAGTACTTC. Translation gives CASSSGALQYF. The chain links TRBV5-1 to TRBJ2-4; possibly TRBD1 or TRBD2 for D (6 bases each). V was pared by 3 bases and J by 11 bases, with 9 bases between. Germline CDR1 reads SGHRS; CDR2 reads YFSETQ. This CDR3 has 11 amino acids.

The chain joins TRBV6-4 to TRBJ1-1, with TRBD1 as a possible D gene (6 bases). V shed 4 bases and J shed 6 bases, with 12 bases lying between them. The CDR3 consists of 13 residues. The germline gives CDR1 MRHNA, CDR2 SNTAGT. The CDR3 spells CASSARGASEAFF. CDR3 bases: TGTGCCAGCAGTGCCCGGGGGGCCTCTGAAGCTTTCTTT.

V and J are TRBV2 and TRBJ1-5; D gene ambiguous. V was cut by 3 bases and J by 3 bases, with 12 bases left in between. CDR1 SNHLY and CDR2 FYNNEI come from the germline V gene. This CDR3 comprises 15 residues. The CDR3 DNA sequence: TGTGCCAGCAGTGACCGGGAGTCCGTCAATCAGCCCCAGCATTTT. This translates into CASSDRESVNQPQHF.

V is TRBV12-3 or TRBV12-4 and J is TRBJ2-4, with D possibly TRBD1 on 5 matching bases. The V end lost 2 bases, the J end lost 15 bases, and 17 bases lay between the germline ends. This CDR3 contains 13 residues. The CDR3 sequence is CASSLQRRGDPYF. The CDR3 DNA is TGTGCCAGCAGTTTACAGAGAAGGGGTGATCCGTACTTC.

This chain uses TRBV27 with TRBJ2-3; 9 nucleotides agree with TRBD1. The ends lost 4 bases at V and 5 bases at J; junction bases unmatched: 10. The CDR3 sequence is 16 residues long. Looked up from germline, CDR1 is MNHEY and CDR2 is SMNVEV (reference sequence). The CDR3 reads CASSSIQGAQKDTQYF. Written as DNA, the CDR3 is TGTGCCAGCAGTTCCATACAGGGGGCGCAAAAAGATACGCAGTATTTT.